The 9 T cell receptor beta chains below all came from one sample that was sequenced in a study of cytomegalovirus exposure and HLA in healthy donors. The PCR was carried out with 60 Vbeta primers and 13 Jbeta primers. This table comes from immunoSEQ multiplex PCR, and its TCRdb copy is limited to in-frame clones, with some not included. Of about 140,000 clones listed, approximately 70% are singletons. Material: PBMCs. The source of these receptors is a human donor in good health.

The V and J genes are TRBV6-1 and TRBJ2-1, with a tentative D call TRBD2 (6 bases). The V and J ends lost 6 bases and 5 bases respectively, with 17 bases between them. Germline V CDR1 and CDR2: MNHNS, SASEGT. This CDR3 is 15 amino acids long. In DNA form, the CDR3 reads TGTGCCAGCAGGACCCCGGGGGTACAAAACAATGAGCAGTTCTTC. It codes for CASRTPGVQNNEQFF.

The chain has TRBV27 and TRBJ2-1, with no clear D. This CDR3 region has 12 residues. CDR1 is MNHEY, CDR2 SMNVEV, per germline (reference sequence). Trimming left V 6 bases short and J 8 bases short, with 11 bases between. This chain's CDR3 is CASSPTPYEQFF. The DNA for the CDR3 is TGTGCCAGCAGCCCTACTCCCTATGAGCAGTTCTTC.

The chain couples TRBV2 to TRBJ2-1; TRBD1 might be the D (5 bases). Per the germline V gene, CDR1 is SNHLY and CDR2 is FYNNEI. The CDR3 extends over 14 amino acids. Trimming took 9 bases from V and 0 from J, leaving 12 bases between them. The CDR3 coding sequence is TGTGCCAGGATGGGGCCGGACTCCTACAATGAGCAGTTCTTC. It is translated as CARMGPDSYNEQFF.

V and J are TRBV7-9 and TRBJ2-2, with a possible D match to TRBD1 (5 bases). The CDR3 covers 15 residues. The germline CDR1 and CDR2 sequences are SEHNR and FQNEAQ (reference sequence). V lost 1 base and J lost 5, with 11 bases in between. This CDR3 is CASSLEGLRTGELFF. The CDR3 DNA is TGTGCCAGCAGCTTAGAGGGGCTGAGGACCGGGGAGCTGTTTTTT.

This clone was seen a few times. V gene TRBV5-8 combines with J gene TRBJ2-2; 9 bases match TRBD1. Germline loops: CDR1 SGHTS, CDR2 YDEGEE. The V and J ends lost 3 bases and 0 bases, in that order; junction bases with no gene match: 12. The CDR3 runs to 19 residues. As DNA, the CDR3 is TGTGCCAGCAGCTCTTACCGAACCGGGACAGGGTCGAACACCGGGGAGCTGTTTTTT. Amino acids: CASSSYRTGTGSNTGELFF.

J is TRBJ1-1 and V is TRBV9; the match to TRBD1 covers 9 bases. Germline CDR1 and CDR2: SGDLS and YYNGEE. This CDR3 has 17 amino acids. V gave up 4 bases and J gave up 4 bases; unmatched junction bases: 14. For the CDR3, the DNA is TGTGCCAGCAGCCGAGGGAGGACAGGGGTTTTTGGCACTGAAGCTTTCTTT. This translates into CASSRGRTGVFGTEAFF.

The chain is built from TRBV2 and TRBJ1-4; maybe TRBD1 (5 bases). Trimming shortened V by 6 bases and J by 5 bases, and 10 bases separated the two germline ends. The CDR3 consists of 13 residues. Germline CDR1 and CDR2: SNHLY and FYNNEI. CDR3 sequence reads: CASRDSPNEKLFF. CDR3 sequence (DNA): TGTGCCAGCAGAGACAGCCCCAATGAAAAACTGTTTTTT.

This sequence joins TRBV10-1 and TRBJ2-1; 9 bases map to TRBD2. The CDR3 has 13 amino acids. With 5 bases clipped from V and 8 bases from J, the junction kept 4 bases outside the gene matches. The germline V gene encodes CDR1 WNHNN and CDR2 SYGVQD (reference sequence). CDR3 amino acids: CASSFGGRDEQFF. CDR3 in DNA: TGCGCCAGCAGTTTTGGCGGGAGGGATGAGCAGTTCTTC.

V usage is TRBV7-2 and J usage is TRBJ1-2; TRBD1 might be the D (6 bases). Germline lookup yields CDR1 SGHTA and CDR2 FQGNSA. The V end was cut by 9 bases, the J end by 8 bases, with 16 bases between. The CDR3 totals 12 residues. The CDR3 DNA sequence: TGTGCCAGAAGGGGGGAGGGGGTAGGCTACACCTTC. This sequence encodes CARRGEGVGYTF.